This TCR beta chain emerged from a study of cytomegalovirus exposure and HLA in healthy donors. The study, taken as a whole, reports: According to an earlier analysis, most TCR beta V segments yielded productive rearrangements about 90% or about 30% of the time. Researchers had no immune exposure information except CMV serostatus available.

V lost 5 bases and J 0 bases, leaving 11 bases between the germline ends. The CDR3 is made up of 15 amino acids. Germline CDR1 reads MNHNS; CDR2 reads SASEGT. In the PCR, 60 Vbeta and 13 Jbeta primers were used. TCRdb keeps only in-frame clones here, not all; method: immunoSEQ multiplex PCR. Of 150,000 or so clones detected, roughly 66% appear once; the ten largest clones hold approximately 1.6%. About this clone itself: Its specificity is not known.

Sequencing used PBMCs. The TCR sequence derives from a woman between 18 and 29 years old in good health and CMV-seronegative. The chain recombines TRBV6-1 with TRBJ2-4; D is unclear. This CDR3 is CASSTWQIAKNIQYF. The CDR3 coding sequence is TGTGCCAGCAGTACATGGCAGATAGCCAAAAACATTCAGTACTTC.